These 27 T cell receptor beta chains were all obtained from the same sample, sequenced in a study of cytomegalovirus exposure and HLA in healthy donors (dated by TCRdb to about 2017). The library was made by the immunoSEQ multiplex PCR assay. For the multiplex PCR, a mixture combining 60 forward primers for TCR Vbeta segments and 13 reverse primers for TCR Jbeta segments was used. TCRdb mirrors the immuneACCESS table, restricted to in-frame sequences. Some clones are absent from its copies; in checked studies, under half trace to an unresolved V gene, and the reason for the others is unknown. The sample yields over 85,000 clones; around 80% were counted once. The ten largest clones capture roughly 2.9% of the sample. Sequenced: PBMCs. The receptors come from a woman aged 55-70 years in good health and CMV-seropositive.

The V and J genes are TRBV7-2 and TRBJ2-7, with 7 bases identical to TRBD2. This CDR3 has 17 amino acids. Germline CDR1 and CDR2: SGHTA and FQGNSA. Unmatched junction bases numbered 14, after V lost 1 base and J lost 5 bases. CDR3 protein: CASSLVGGGGSMNEQYF. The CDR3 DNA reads TGTGCCAGCAGCTTAGTGGGAGGAGGCGGGAGTATGAACGAGCAGTACTTC.

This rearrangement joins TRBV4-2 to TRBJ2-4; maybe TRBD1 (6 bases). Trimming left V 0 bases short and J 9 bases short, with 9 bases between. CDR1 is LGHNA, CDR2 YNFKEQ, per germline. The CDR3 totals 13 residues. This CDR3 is CASSQDRTAIQYF. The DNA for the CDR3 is TGTGCCAGCAGCCAAGATAGGACAGCCATTCAGTACTTC.

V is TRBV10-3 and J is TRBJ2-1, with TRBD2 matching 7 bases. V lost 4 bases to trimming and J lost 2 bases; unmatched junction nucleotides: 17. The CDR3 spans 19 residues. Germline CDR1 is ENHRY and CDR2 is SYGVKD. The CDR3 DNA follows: TGTGCCATCAGTGTTCGATCGTCAGGAGGGAGGGCCACCTACAATGAGCAGTTCTTC. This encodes CAISVRSSGGRATYNEQFF.

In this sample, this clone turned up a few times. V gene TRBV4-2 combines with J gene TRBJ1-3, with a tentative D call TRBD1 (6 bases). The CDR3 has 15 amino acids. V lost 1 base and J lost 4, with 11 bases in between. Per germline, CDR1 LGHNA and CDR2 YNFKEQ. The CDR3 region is CASSQGTGNGNTIYF. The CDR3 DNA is TGTGCCAGCAGCCAAGGCACAGGGAACGGAAACACCATATATTTT.

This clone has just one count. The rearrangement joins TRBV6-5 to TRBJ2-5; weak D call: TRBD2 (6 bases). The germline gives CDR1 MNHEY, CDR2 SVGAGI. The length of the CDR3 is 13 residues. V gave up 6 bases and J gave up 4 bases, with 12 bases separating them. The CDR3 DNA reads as TGTGCCAGCAGGTTTTTGGGGGGAGAGACCCAGTACTTC. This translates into CASRFLGGETQYF.

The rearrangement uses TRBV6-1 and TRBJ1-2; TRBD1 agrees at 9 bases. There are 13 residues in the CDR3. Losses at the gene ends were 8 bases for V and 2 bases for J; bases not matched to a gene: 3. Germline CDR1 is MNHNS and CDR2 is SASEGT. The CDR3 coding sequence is TGTGCCAGCCGGGACAGGGACAACTATGGCTACACCTTC. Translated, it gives CASRDRDNYGYTF.

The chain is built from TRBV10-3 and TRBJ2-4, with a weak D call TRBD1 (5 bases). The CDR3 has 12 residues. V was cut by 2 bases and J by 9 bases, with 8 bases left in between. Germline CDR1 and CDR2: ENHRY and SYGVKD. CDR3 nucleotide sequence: TGTGCCATCAGTGAGGGACATGGCATTCAGTACTTC. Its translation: CAISEGHGIQYF.

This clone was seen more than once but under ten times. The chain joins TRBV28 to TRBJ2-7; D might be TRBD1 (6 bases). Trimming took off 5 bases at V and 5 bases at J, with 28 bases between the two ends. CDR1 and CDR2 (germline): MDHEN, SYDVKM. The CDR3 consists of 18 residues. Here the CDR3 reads CASSPTTPAGTTKHEQYF. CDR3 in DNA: TGTGCCAGCAGTCCCACCACCCCCGCCGGGACAACCAAGCACGAGCAGTACTTC.

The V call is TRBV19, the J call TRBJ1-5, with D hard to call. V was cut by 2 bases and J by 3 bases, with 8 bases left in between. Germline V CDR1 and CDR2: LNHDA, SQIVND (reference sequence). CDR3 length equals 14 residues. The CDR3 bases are TGTGCCAGTAGTATACCGTATCCCAATCAGCCCCAGCATTTT. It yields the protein CASSIPYPNQPQHF.

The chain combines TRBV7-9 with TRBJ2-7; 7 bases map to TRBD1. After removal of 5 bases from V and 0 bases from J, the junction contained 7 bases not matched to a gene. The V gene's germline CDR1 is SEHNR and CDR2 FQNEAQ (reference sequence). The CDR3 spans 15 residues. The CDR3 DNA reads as TGTGCCAGCAGCCCGCCGGACAGGAGCTCCTACGAGCAGTACTTC. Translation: CASSPPDRSSYEQYF.

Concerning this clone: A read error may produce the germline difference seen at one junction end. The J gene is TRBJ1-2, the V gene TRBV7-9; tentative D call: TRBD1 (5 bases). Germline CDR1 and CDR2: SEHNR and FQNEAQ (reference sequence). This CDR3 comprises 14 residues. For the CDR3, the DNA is TGTGCCAGCAGCTTAGAGACAGCCTCTAATGGCTGCACCTTC. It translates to CASSLETASNGCTF.

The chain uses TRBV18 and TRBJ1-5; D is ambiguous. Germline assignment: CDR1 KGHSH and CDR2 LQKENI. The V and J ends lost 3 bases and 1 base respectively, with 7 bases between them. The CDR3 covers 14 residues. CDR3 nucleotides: TGTGCCAGCTCACCCCGCGGGAGCAATCAGCCCCAGCATTTT. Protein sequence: CASSPRGSNQPQHF.

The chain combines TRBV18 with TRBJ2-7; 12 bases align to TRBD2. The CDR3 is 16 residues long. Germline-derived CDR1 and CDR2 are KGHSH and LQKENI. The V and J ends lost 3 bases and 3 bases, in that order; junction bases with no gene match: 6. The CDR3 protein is CASSPVTSGRDYEQYF. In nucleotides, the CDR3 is TGTGCCAGCTCACCTGTGACTAGCGGGAGAGACTACGAGCAGTACTTC.

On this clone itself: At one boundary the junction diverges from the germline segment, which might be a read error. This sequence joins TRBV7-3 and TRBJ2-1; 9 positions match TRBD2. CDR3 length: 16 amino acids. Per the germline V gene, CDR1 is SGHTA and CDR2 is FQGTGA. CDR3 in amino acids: CASSHPGASGINGQFF. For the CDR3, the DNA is TGTGCCAGCAGCCATCCTGGGGCTAGCGGGATTAATGGGCAGTTCTTC.

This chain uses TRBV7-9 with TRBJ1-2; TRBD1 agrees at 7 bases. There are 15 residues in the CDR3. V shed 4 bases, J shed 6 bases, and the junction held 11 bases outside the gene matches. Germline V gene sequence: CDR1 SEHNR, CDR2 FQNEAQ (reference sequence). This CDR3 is CASSSRPTGPDGYTF. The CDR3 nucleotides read TGTGCCAGCAGCTCACGGCCGACAGGGCCGGATGGCTACACCTTC.

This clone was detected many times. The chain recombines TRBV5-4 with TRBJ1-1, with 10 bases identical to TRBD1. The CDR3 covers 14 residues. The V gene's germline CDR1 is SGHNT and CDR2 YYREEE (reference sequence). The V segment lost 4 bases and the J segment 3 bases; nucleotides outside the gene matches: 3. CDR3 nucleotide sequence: TGTGCCAGCAGCAGGGACAGGGGCGACACTGAAGCTTTCTTT. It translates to CASSRDRGDTEAFF.

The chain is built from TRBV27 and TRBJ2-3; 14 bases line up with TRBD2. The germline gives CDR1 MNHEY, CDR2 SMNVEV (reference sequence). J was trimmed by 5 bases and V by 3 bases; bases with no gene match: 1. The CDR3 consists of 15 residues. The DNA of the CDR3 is TGTGCCAGCAGTTTGGGACTAGCGGGAGTAGATACGCAGTATTTT. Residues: CASSLGLAGVDTQYF.

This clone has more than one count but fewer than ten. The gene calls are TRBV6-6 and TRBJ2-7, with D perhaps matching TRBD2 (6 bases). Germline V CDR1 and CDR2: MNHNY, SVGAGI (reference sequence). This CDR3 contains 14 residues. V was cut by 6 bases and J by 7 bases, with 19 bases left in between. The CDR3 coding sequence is TGTGCCAGCAGATACCTTTGGGGGGAGGAGGAGCAGTACTTC. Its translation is CASRYLWGEEEQYF.

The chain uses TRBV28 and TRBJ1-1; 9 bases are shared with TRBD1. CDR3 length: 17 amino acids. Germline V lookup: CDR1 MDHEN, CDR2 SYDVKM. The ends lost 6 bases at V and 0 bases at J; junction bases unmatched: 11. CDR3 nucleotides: TGTGCCAGCAGCTCTCTCTGGACAGGGGAGGTGAACACTGAAGCTTTCTTT. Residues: CASSSLWTGEVNTEAFF.

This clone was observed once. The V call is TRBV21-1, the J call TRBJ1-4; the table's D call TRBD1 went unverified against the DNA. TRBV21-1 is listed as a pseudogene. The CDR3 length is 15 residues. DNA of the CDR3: TGTGCCGCCGGAAAGGGGACACGAGGGGATGAAAAACTGTTTTTT. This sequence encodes CAAGKGTRGDEKLFF.

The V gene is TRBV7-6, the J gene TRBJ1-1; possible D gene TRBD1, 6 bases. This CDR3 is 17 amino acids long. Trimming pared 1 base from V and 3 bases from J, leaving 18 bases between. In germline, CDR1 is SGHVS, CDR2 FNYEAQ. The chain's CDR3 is CASSLVPDRLVDTEAFF. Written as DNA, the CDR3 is TGTGCCAGCAGCTTAGTTCCCGACAGGCTAGTTGACACTGAAGCTTTCTTT.

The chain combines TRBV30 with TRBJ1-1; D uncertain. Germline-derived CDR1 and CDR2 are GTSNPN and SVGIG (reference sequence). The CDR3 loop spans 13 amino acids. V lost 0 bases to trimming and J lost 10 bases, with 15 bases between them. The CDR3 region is CAWSVQTSGGAFF. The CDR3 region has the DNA TGTGCCTGGAGTGTACAGACGTCCGGAGGAGCTTTCTTT.

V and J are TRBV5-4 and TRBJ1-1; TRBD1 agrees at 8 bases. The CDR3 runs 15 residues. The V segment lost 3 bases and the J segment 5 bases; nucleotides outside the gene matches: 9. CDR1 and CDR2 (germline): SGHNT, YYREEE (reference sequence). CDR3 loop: CASSSAGQGVTEAFF. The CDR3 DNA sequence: TGTGCCAGCAGCTCGGCCGGACAGGGAGTAACTGAAGCTTTCTTT. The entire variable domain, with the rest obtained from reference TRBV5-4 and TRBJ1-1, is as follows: ETGVTQSPTHLIKTRGQQVTLRCSSQSGHNTVSWYQQALGQGPQFIFQYYREEENGRGNFPPRFSGLQFPNYSSELNVNALELDDSALYLCASSSAGQGVTEAFFGQGTRLTVV.

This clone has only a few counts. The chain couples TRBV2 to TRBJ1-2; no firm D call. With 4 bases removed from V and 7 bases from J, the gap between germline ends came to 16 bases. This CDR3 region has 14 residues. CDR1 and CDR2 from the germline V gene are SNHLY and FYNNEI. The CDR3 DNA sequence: TGTGCCAGCAGTGTCGTGGAGGGTTTAGGTGGCTACACCTTC. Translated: CASSVVEGLGGYTF.

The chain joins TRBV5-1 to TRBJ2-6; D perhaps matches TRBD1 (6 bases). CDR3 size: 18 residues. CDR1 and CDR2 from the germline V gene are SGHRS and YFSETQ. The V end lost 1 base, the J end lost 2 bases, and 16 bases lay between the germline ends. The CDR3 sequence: CASSLSQGRGPGANVLTF. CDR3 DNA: TGCGCCAGCAGCTTGTCACAGGGTAGGGGTCCTGGGGCCAACGTCCTGACTTTC.

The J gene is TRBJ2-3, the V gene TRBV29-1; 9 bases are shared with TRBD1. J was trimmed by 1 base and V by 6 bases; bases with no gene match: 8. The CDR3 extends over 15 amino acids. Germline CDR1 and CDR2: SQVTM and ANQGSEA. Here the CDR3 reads CSVGGQGLGTDTQYF. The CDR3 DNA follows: TGCAGCGTGGGAGGACAGGGGTTGGGCACAGATACGCAGTATTTT.

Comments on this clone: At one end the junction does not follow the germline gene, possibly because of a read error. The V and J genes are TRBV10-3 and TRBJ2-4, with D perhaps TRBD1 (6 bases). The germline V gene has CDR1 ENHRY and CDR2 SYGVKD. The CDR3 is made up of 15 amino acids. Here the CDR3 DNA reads TGTGCCATCAGTGATACCGGGACAACACTGAGGTTTCTGGACTTC. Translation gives CAISDTGTTLRFLDF.